One and the same sample provided the 29 T cell receptor beta chains below, sequenced in a study of blood T cell repertoires in COVID-19. Repertoires were generated with immunoSEQ multiplex PCR, while TCRdb's copy carries only in-frame clones and drops some. The sample records 150,000 to 200,000 clones, 81% being singletons. Sequenced input: PBMCs or T cells enriched from blood (not recorded which). The receptor source for this set is a woman aged 40 to 55 with acute COVID-19.

In regard to this clone: The junction departs from the called germline gene at one end, perhaps through a read error. The genes are TRBV2 and TRBJ2-7; 12 bases match TRBD1. The CDR3 runs 12 residues. In germline, CDR1 is SNHLY, CDR2 FYNNEI. CDR3 sequence reads: CASSDPGQGAGF. CDR3 DNA: TGTGCCAGCAGTGACCCGGGACAGGGGGCAGGGTTC.

The chain recombines TRBV18 with TRBJ2-3, with 12 bases that match TRBD2. The CDR3 runs to 16 residues. V dropped 4 bases and J dropped 5; count of bases not matched to a gene: 7. Germline lookup yields CDR1 KGHSH and CDR2 LQKENI. The CDR3 nucleotides are TGTGCCAGCTCACACGCTAGCGGGAGGGCCGAAGATACGCAGTATTTT. Protein sequence: CASSHASGRAEDTQYF.

The V gene is TRBV13, the J gene TRBJ2-1; 7 bases are shared with TRBD2. This CDR3 has 15 residues. Trimming at V came to 5 bases and at J to 0 bases, leaving 4 bases not matched to a gene. The germline V gene has CDR1 PRHDT and CDR2 FYEKMQ (reference sequence). CDR3: CASSLGGNSYNEQFF. CDR3 sequence (DNA): TGTGCCAGCAGCCTGGGGGGGAACTCCTACAATGAGCAGTTCTTC.

This clone was counted between two and nine times. The chain joins TRBV19 to TRBJ1-1; possibly TRBD1 for D (6 bases). Germline values: CDR1 LNHDA, CDR2 SQIVND (reference sequence). Deletions cut 3 bases from V and 2 bases from J, with 10 bases between. The CDR3 extends over 14 amino acids. In DNA, the CDR3 is TGTGCCAGTAGTATCTTACAGGGTAACACTGAAGCTTTCTTT. Its translation is CASSILQGNTEAFF.

The chain carries TRBV19 and TRBJ1-3; D remains unclear. V lost 0 bases, J lost 0 bases, and 6 bases lay in between. CDR3 length: 15 amino acids. Germline CDR1 and CDR2: LNHDA and SQIVND (reference sequence). The CDR3 DNA is TGTGCCAGTAGTATAGACGGGTACTCTGGAAACACCATATATTTT. Translation gives CASSIDGYSGNTIYF.

The chain couples TRBV3-1 (or the pseudogene TRBV3-2) to TRBJ2-7; 8 bases match TRBD2. Germline CDR1 reads LGHDT; CDR2 reads YNNKEL (reference sequence). Losses at the gene ends were 4 bases for V and 5 bases for J; bases not matched to a gene: 10. The CDR3 consists of 15 residues. The CDR3 DNA follows: TGTGCCAGCAGCCCCCGGGGGGGGGAGATTGACGAGCAGTACTTC. Its protein product is CASSPRGGEIDEQYF.

The V call is TRBV7-9, the J call TRBJ1-1; possibly TRBD1 for D (5 bases). CDR1 is SEHNR, CDR2 FQNEAQ, per germline (reference sequence). CDR3 size: 13 residues. Trimming left V 1 base short and J 7 bases short, with 10 bases between. CDR3 DNA: TGTGCCAGCAGCTTAGAGGGGTCCTTTGAAGCTTTCTTT. Residues: CASSLEGSFEAFF.

The rearrangement joins TRBV2 to TRBJ1-3, with 9 nucleotides matching TRBD1. CDR1 SNHLY and CDR2 FYNNEI come from the germline V gene. With V trimmed by 6 bases and J by 4 bases, 7 bases remained unmatched. The CDR3 is 15 residues long. CDR3: CASRRDRVPGNTIYF. The DNA of the CDR3 is TGTGCCAGCAGGAGGGACAGGGTCCCCGGAAACACCATATATTTT.

In its sample, this clone was seen many times. The CDR3 region is CASSFIGLGALGNEQFF. CDR3 nucleotide sequence: TGTGCCAGCAGCTTCATTGGTCTGGGGGCTTTGGGCAATGAGCAGTTCTTC. The genes are TRBV5-4 and TRBJ2-1; a weak D match, TRBD1 (6 bases). The CDR3 covers 17 residues. Trimming pared 2 bases from V and 6 bases from J, leaving 21 bases between. The germline V gene has CDR1 SGHNT and CDR2 YYREEE (reference sequence).

The chain links TRBV5-1 to TRBJ2-7; 11 bases align to TRBD2. Germline trimming cut 1 base from V and 2 bases from J; bases unmatched to any gene: 5. There are 16 residues in the CDR3. Germline assignment: CDR1 SGHRS and CDR2 YFSETQ. For the CDR3, the DNA is TGCGCCAGCAGCTTGATTGGGACTAGCGGTGCCTACGAGCAGTACTTC. Translated, it gives CASSLIGTSGAYEQYF.

In this sample, this clone turned up a few times. The V call is TRBV4-1, the J call TRBJ2-5; TRBD1 is a possible D gene (5 bases). From germline, CDR1 is MGHRA and CDR2 YSYEKL. CDR3 length: 15 residues. Trimming cost V 0 bases and J 4 bases, with 12 bases left between them. The CDR3 is CASSQDGARGETQYF. The CDR3 DNA is TGCGCCAGCAGCCAAGATGGGGCTAGGGGAGAGACCCAGTACTTC.

The rearrangement links TRBV28 to TRBJ1-6; TRBD1 agrees at 7 bases. The V gene's germline CDR1 is MDHEN and CDR2 SYDVKM. This CDR3 has 15 amino acids. The trim removed 5 bases at V and 2 bases at J, leaving 3 bases unmatched. CDR3 protein: CASSLDRAYNSPLHF. CDR3 nucleotide sequence: TGTGCCAGCAGTCTAGACAGGGCCTATAATTCACCCCTCCACTTT.

CDR3 in DNA: TGTGCCAGCAGCACCCCCCCTAGCGGGACGCACCTCTCCTACGAGCAGTACTTC. As protein: CASSTPPSGTHLSYEQYF. The chain is built from TRBV7-8 and TRBJ2-7; 9 bases are a match to TRBD2. The CDR3 sequence is 18 residues long. The ends lost 5 bases at V and 0 bases at J; junction bases unmatched: 14. Looked up from germline, CDR1 is SGHVS and CDR2 is FQNEAQ. Filled out from reference TRBV7-8 and TRBJ2-7, the complete variable domain reads GAGVSQSPRYKVAKRGQDVALRCDPISGHVSLFWYQQALGQGPEFLTYFQNEAQLDKSGLPSDRFFAERPEGSVSTLKIQRTQQEDSAVYLCASSTPPSGTHLSYEQYFGPGTRLTVT.

The V gene is TRBV18, the J gene TRBJ1-2; no firm D call. Germline CDR1 is KGHSH and CDR2 is LQKENI. This CDR3 is built from 13 residues. With 0 bases removed from V and 8 bases from J, the gap between germline ends came to 10 bases. The CDR3 DNA sequence: TGTGCCAGCTCACCACCGGGTGGGAGGGGCTACACCTTC. Translated, it gives CASSPPGGRGYTF. The complete variable domain, with remaining parts taken from reference TRBV18 and TRBJ1-2, reads NAGVMQNPRHLVRRRGQEARLRCSPMKGHSHVYWYRQLPEEGLKFMVYLQKENIIDESGMPKERFSAEFPKEGPSILRIQQVVRGDSAAYFCASSPPGGRGYTFGSGTRLTVV.

In its sample, this clone was seen a few times. The chain carries TRBV14 and TRBJ2-7; 9 bases fit TRBD1. V was clipped by 4 bases and J by 5 bases; unmatched bases: 6. The germline gives CDR1 SGHDN, CDR2 FVKESK. The CDR3 loop spans 14 amino acids. The CDR3 bases are TGTGCCAGCAGCCCTATAGGGACAGGGAACGAGCAGTACGTC. It codes for CASSPIGTGNEQYV.

The V and J genes are TRBV11-1 and TRBJ1-3; the match to TRBD1 covers 11 bases. V shed 5 bases and J 4 bases; nucleotides not matched to a gene: 4. Germline V gene lookup returns CDR1 SGHAT and CDR2 FQDESV (reference sequence). This CDR3 has 15 amino acids. CDR3 in amino acids: CASSRTGGFGNTIYF. The CDR3 region has the DNA TGTGCCAGCAGCCGGACAGGGGGCTTCGGAAACACCATATATTTT.

The chain has TRBV7-6 and TRBJ2-3; maybe TRBD2 (6 bases). Germline-derived CDR1 and CDR2 are SGHVS and FNYEAQ. The CDR3 spans 16 residues. The V end lost 6 bases, the J end lost 2 bases, and 18 bases lay between the germline ends. CDR3 amino acids: CASSPRRDSHTDTQYF. In nucleotides, the CDR3 is TGTGCCAGCAGTCCTAGGCGGGACTCACACACAGATACGCAGTATTTT.

This sequence joins TRBV5-1 and TRBJ2-7; 9 nucleotides line up with TRBD1. Germline loops: CDR1 SGHRS, CDR2 YFSETQ. The V segment lost 4 bases and the J segment 3 bases; nucleotides outside the gene matches: 8. The CDR3 is 15 amino acids. The CDR3 loop reads CASSIRDRVNYEQYF. Written as DNA, the CDR3 is TGCGCCAGCAGCATCAGGGACAGGGTAAACTACGAGCAGTACTTC.

The rearrangement uses TRBV7-9 and TRBJ2-7, with D maybe TRBD2 (5 bases). The CDR3 has 11 residues. CDR1 and CDR2 (germline): SEHNR, FQNEAQ (reference sequence). The V end lost 4 bases, the J end lost 7 bases, and 8 bases lay between the germline ends. CDR3 amino acids: CASSSLAEQYF. The DNA of the CDR3 is TGTGCCAGCAGCTCATTAGCGGAGCAGTACTTC.

The chain joins TRBV5-1 to TRBJ2-1; 11 bases are a match to TRBD2. Looked up from germline, CDR1 is SGHRS and CDR2 is YFSETQ. With 3 bases clipped from V and 2 bases from J, the junction kept 10 bases outside the gene matches. The CDR3 is made up of 18 amino acids. The CDR3: CASSSGTSGIPAYNEQFF. The DNA of the CDR3 is TGCGCCAGCAGCTCCGGGACTAGCGGAATCCCGGCCTACAATGAGCAGTTCTTC.

Written as DNA, the CDR3 is TGTGCCACCAGCAGAGATTTTCGGGGTGGCTCTCTGATTGGCTCTGGGGCCAACGTCCTGACTTTC. Translating gives CATSRDFRGGSLIGSGANVLTF. This rearrangement joins TRBV15 to TRBJ2-6; D is possibly TRBD2 (5 bases). The germline V and J ends were trimmed by 0 bases and 0 bases, with 24 bases remaining between them. The germline V gene has CDR1 LNHNV and CDR2 YYDKDF (reference sequence). The CDR3 length is 22 residues.

The chain links TRBV29-1 to TRBJ1-1, with 8 bases identical to TRBD1. The CDR3 has 11 amino acids. Per the germline V gene, CDR1 is SQVTM and CDR2 is ANQGSEA. The V segment lost 6 bases and the J segment 7 bases; nucleotides outside the gene matches: 4. CDR3 sequence: CSVKTGVEAFF. The CDR3, as DNA: TGCAGCGTAAAGACAGGGGTTGAAGCTTTCTTT. Variable domain in full (rest from reference TRBV29-1 and TRBJ1-1): SAVISQKPSRDICQRGTSLTIQCQVDSQVTMMFWYRQQPGQSLTLIATANQGSEATYESGFVIDKFPISRPNLTFSTLTVSNMSPEDSSIYLCSVKTGVEAFFGQGTRLTVV.

The V and J genes are TRBV20-1 and TRBJ1-2, with D unclear. Trimming cost V 2 bases and J 8 bases, with 9 bases left between them. From germline, CDR1 is DFQATT and CDR2 SNEGSKA (reference sequence). The CDR3 sequence is 11 residues long. CDR3 nucleotides: TGCAGTGCTAGATGGGAGCAGGGCTACACCTTC. Residues: CSARWEQGYTF.

J is TRBJ2-3 and V is TRBV6-5, with TRBD2 matching 12 bases. Losses at the gene ends were 0 bases for V and 7 bases for J; bases not matched to a gene: 5. The CDR3 has 16 amino acids. CDR1 MNHEY and CDR2 SVGAGI come from the germline V gene. The CDR3 sequence: CASSYSASGRAYTQYF. CDR3 nucleotide sequence: TGTGCCAGCAGTTACTCAGCTAGCGGGAGGGCATATACGCAGTATTTT.

In this sample, this clone turned up once. This chain links TRBV21-1 with TRBJ1-4; the table calls TRBD1, which could not be checked here. TRBV21-1 is a listed pseudogene. CDR3 size: 15 residues. CDR3 DNA: TGTGCCAGCAGCAAAAGGGGTGCAACTAATGAAAAACTGTTTTTT. Translated: CASSKRGATNEKLFF.

The rearrangement joins TRBV7-3 to TRBJ2-1, with 8 bases lining up with TRBD2. This CDR3 is 15 amino acids long. J was trimmed by 0 bases and V by 5 bases; bases with no gene match: 3. Germline assignment: CDR1 SGHTA and CDR2 FQGTGA. CDR3 nucleotide sequence: TGTGCCAGCAGCACTAGCGGCAGCTCCTACAATGAGCAGTTCTTC. Translated, it gives CASSTSGSSYNEQFF. The whole variable domain, filled in from reference TRBV7-3 and TRBJ2-1, reads GAGVSQTPSNKVTEKGKYVELRCDPISGHTALYWYRQSLGQGPEFLIYFQGTGAADDSGLPNDRFFAVRPEGSVSTLKIQRTERGDSAVYLCASSTSGSSYNEQFFGPGTRLTVL.

The J gene is TRBJ2-3, the V gene TRBV30; TRBD1 matches 9 bases. Germline V CDR1 and CDR2: GTSNPN, SVGIG (reference sequence). The CDR3 runs 15 residues. Germline trimming cut 3 bases from V and 1 base from J; bases unmatched to any gene: 5. CDR3 coding DNA: TGTGCCTGGAGCGGCTGGACAGGGGGCACAGATACGCAGTATTTT. The encoded protein is CAWSGWTGGTDTQYF.

The CDR3 nucleotides read TGCGCCAGCAGCCAACCGGGACAGTATCGAGGCTACACCTTC. Translating it yields CASSQPGQYRGYTF. This chain connects TRBV4-1 to TRBJ1-2; TRBD1 matches 7 bases. V trimming: 2 bases; J trimming: 8 bases; junction bases outside the gene matches: 8. The germline V gene encodes CDR1 MGHRA and CDR2 YSYEKL. The length of the CDR3 is 14 residues.

This clone was observed a few times. The chain carries TRBV6-4 and TRBJ2-3; TRBD2 agrees at 16 bases. Trimming took 8 bases from V and 1 from J; bases not matched to a gene: 15. Germline V gene sequence: CDR1 MRHNA, CDR2 SNTAGT. The CDR3 is 20 residues long. The CDR3 bases are TGTGCCAGCTTACCCAAAGGGGGACTAGCGGGAGGGCGGGGCACAGATACGCAGTATTTT. Translated, it gives CASLPKGGLAGGRGTDTQYF.